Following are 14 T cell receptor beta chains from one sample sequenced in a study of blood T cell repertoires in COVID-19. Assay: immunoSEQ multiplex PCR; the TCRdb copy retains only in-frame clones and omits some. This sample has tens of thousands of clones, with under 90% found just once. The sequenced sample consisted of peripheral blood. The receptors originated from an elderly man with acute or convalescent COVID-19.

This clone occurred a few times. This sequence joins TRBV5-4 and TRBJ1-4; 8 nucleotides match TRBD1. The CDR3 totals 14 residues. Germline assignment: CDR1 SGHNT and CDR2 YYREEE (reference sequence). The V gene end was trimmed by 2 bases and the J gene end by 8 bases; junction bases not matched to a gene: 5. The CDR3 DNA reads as TGTGCCAGCAGCTTAAGGACAGGGACCGAAAAACTGTTTTTT. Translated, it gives CASSLRTGTEKLFF.

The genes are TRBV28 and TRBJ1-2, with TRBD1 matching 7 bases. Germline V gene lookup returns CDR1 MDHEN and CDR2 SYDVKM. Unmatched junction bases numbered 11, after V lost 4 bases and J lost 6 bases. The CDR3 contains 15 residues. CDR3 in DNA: TGTGCCAGCAGTTCCGCCGGGACAGATTTACATGGCTACACCTTC. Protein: CASSSAGTDLHGYTF.

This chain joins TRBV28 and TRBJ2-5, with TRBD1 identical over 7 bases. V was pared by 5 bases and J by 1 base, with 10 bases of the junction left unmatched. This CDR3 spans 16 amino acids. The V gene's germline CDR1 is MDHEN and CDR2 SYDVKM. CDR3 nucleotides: TGTGCCAGCAGTCTTTCCCCGGGACAGTCCCAAGAGACCCAGTACTTC. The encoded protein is CASSLSPGQSQETQYF.

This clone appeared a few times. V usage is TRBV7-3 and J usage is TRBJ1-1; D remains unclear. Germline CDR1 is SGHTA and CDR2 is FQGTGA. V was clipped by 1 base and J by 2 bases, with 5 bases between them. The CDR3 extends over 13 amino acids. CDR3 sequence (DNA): TGTGCCAGCAGCTTAAACAGTAACACTGAAGCTTTCTTT. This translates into CASSLNSNTEAFF.

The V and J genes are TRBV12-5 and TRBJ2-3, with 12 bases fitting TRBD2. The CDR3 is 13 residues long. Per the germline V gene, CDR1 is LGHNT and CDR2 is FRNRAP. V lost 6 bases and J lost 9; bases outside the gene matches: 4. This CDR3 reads CASGHTSGRTQYF. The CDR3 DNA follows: TGTGCTAGTGGCCATACTAGCGGGAGGACGCAGTATTTT.

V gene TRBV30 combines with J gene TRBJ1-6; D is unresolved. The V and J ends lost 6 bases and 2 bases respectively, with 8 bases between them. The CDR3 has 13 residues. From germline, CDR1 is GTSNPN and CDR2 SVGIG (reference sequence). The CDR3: CACSRPYNSPLHF. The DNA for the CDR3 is TGTGCCTGCAGCAGGCCCTATAATTCACCCCTCCACTTT. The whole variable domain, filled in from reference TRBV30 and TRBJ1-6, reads SQTIHQWPATLVQPVGSPLSLECTVEGTSNPNLYWYRQAAGRGLQLLFYSVGIGQISSEVPQNLSASRPQDRQFILSSKKLLLSDSGFYLCACSRPYNSPLHFGNGTRLTVT.

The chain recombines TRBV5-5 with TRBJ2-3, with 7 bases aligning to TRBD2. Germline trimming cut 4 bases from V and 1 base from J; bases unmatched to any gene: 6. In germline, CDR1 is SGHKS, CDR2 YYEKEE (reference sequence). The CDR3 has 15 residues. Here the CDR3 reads CASSLAAGRTDTQYF. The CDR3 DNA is TGTGCCAGCAGCCTCGCAGCGGGGCGCACAGATACGCAGTATTTT.

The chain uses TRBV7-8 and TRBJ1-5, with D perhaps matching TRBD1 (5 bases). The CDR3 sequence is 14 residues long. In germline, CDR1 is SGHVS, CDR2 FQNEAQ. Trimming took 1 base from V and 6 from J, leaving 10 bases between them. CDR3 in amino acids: CASSLETVGQPQHF. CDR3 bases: TGTGCCAGCAGCTTAGAGACAGTAGGTCAGCCCCAGCATTTT.

The CDR3 spells CASSLRVAGDNEQFF. DNA of the CDR3: TGTGCCAGCAGTTTAAGGGTAGCGGGAGACAATGAGCAGTTCTTC. This chain connects TRBV28 to TRBJ2-1; TRBD2 matches at 9 bases. CDR1 and CDR2 (germline): MDHEN, SYDVKM. V lost 2 bases, J lost 5 bases, and 4 bases stayed unmatched. The CDR3 length is 15 residues.

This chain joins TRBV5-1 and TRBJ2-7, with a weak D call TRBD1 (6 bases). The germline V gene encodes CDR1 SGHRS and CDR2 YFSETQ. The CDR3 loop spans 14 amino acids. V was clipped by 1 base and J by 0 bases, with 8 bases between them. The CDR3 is CASSLRTDSYEQYF. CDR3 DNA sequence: TGCGCCAGCAGCTTGAGGACAGACTCCTACGAGCAGTACTTC.

CDR3 sequence: CASSLLYGGGYTF. CDR3 sequence (DNA): TGCGCCAGCAGCCTCCTCTATGGGGGGGGCTACACCTTC. This chain links TRBV5-1 with TRBJ1-2, with D possibly being TRBD1 (5 bases). Trimming pared 4 bases from V and 8 bases from J, leaving 15 bases between. Germline V gene data show CDR1 as SGHRS and CDR2 as YFSETQ. This CDR3 has 13 amino acids.

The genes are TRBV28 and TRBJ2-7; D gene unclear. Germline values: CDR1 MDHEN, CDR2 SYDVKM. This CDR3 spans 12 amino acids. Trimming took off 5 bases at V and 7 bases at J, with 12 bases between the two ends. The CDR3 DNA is TGTGCCAGCAGTGTTAACATCGGGGAGCAGTACTTC. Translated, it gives CASSVNIGEQYF.

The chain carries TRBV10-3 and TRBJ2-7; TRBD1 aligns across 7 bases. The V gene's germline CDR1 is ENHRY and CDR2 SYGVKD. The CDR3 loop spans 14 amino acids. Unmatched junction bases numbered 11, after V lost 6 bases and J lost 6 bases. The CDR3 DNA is TGTGCCATCAGGGGATCACTTGGGACAGTCGAGCAGTACTTC. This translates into CAIRGSLGTVEQYF.

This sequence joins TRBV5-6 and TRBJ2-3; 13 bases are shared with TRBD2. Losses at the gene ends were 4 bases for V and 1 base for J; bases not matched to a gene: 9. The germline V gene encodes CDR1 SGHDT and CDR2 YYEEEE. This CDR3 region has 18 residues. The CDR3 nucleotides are TGTGCCAGCAGCGTCACTAGCGGGAGGGCCTGGGGCACAGATACGCAGTATTTT. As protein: CASSVTSGRAWGTDTQYF.